This entry concerns a single T cell receptor beta chain. Many counts were recorded for this clonotype. Which antigen it targets is not known. No much larger clonotype is one base removed from it; base qualities were not supplied. Reads for this sample came from an Illumina HiSeq 1500. TCRdb reprocessing: public reads trimmed at Q25 with fastp, clones called with MiXCR, in-frame beta chains kept. When rows share a CDR3 protein, they turn into one entry using the most common DNA and genes. Recorded for this sample are approximately 730,000 distinct CDR3 sequences; under 35% of them occurred a single time. Of the sample, about an eighth falls within the top ten clones. The entry originates in a study of T cell repertoires in cytomegalovirus infection (dated by TCRdb to between 2018 and 2021). With respect to the entire study: Peptide stimulations targeted recently identified HLA-C-restricted CMV epitopes, whose presentation resists viral immunomodulation, together with well-studied HLA-B-restricted epitopes. Because public TCR beta signatures pointed to carriage of CMV infection together with the matching HLA type, the HLA type of each donor mattered for the analysis.

The sample's treatment or condition label, in plain terms: in vitro stimulation with specific CMV peptide epitopes to enrich CMV-specific T cells. What the study reported, not specific to this receptor: Cumulative frequency of public TCR beta family members discriminated carriers of CMV infection plus the relevant HLA type in this cohort and an independent approximately 400-donor cohort. The ex vivo response was dominated by HLA-C-restricted CMV-specific TCR beta clonotypes, which also provided the single most frequent clonotype in two of eight donors.

V and J are truncated by 5 bases and 5 bases respectively, leaving an intervening sequence of 21 bases. Via the germline V gene, CDR1 is SGHVS and CDR2 FQNEAQ. The CDR3 runs 16 residues from the cysteine to the phenylalanine. Solely the CDR3 DNA is kept, with 48 bases framed from the first base. Here the chain combines TRBV7-8 and TRBJ1-1; the D gene identity is not certain. The TCR originated in a human donor in good health (CMV status not recorded). Some clones in this sample may be carry-over from other donors' samples. Sequencing was performed on cultured CD8+ T cells from PBMCs, taken from culture after CMV antigen stimulation. This receptor has the CDR3 CASSPITMGYGTEAFF. The sequenced DNA is TGTGCCAGCAGCCCGATAACCATGGGGTATGGGACTGAAGCTTTCTTT.